Shown below are 23 T cell receptor beta chains from a single sample sequenced in a study of response to subunit inactivated influenza vaccine. Each CDR3 protein gets one entry after TCRdb re-called the RT-PCR reads with MiXCR. The sample records hundreds of thousands of distinct CDR3 sequences, around 18% being singletons. Source: PBMCs from blood, taken 4 to 6 days after vaccination. Receptor source: a man between 45 and 60 years old who received an inactivated influenza vaccine.

The chain links TRBV5-1 to TRBJ2-5; TRBD2 matches at 8 bases. Germline CDR1 is SGHRS and CDR2 is YFSETQ. Trimming removed 2 bases from V and 2 bases from J; junction bases left unmatched: 11. The length of the CDR3 is 17 residues. The CDR3 sequence: CASSFPSQAGAQETQYF. In DNA form, the CDR3 reads TGCGCCAGCAGCTTTCCGTCCCAAGCGGGGGCACAAGAGACCCAGTACTTC.

This clonotype was picked up a small number of times. This rearrangement joins TRBV29-1 to TRBJ1-3; TRBD1 might be the D (5 bases). The CDR3 totals 15 residues. Trimming left V 0 bases short and J 5 bases short, with 14 bases between. The germline V gene encodes CDR1 SQVTM and CDR2 ANQGSEA. The CDR3 loop is CSVEDLGRGRNTIYF. CDR3 nucleotides: TGCAGCGTTGAAGATTTGGGTAGGGGACGAAACACCATATATTTT.

The chain has TRBV20-1 and TRBJ1-5; 8 nucleotides line up with TRBD1. J lost 5 bases, V lost 7 bases, and 4 bases had no gene match. Germline V lookup: CDR1 DFQATT, CDR2 SNEGSKA (reference sequence). This CDR3 has 12 amino acids. CDR3 sequence (DNA): TGCAGTGTTCCGACAGGGGATCAGCCCCAGCATTTT. Translated: CSVPTGDQPQHF.

To note about this clonotype: This sequence may be a read error, since a much larger clone differs from it by one base. This CDR3 reads CSARDGQGSDTRYF. CDR3 nucleotide sequence: TGCAGTGCTAGAGATGGACAGGGGTCCGATACGCGGTATTTT. The gene calls are TRBV20-1 and TRBJ2-3, with 9 bases fitting TRBD1. From germline, CDR1 is DFQATT and CDR2 SNEGSKA (reference sequence). The CDR3 spans 14 residues.

This clonotype has a handful of counts. The chain is built from TRBV12-3 or TRBV12-4 and TRBJ2-2, with 8 bases lining up with TRBD2. With 2 bases clipped from V and 4 bases from J, the junction kept 3 bases outside the gene matches. This CDR3 contains 15 residues. In DNA form, the CDR3 reads TGTGCCAGCAGTTTACGGGGGGGGCTCACCGGGGAGCTGTTTTTT. Translating it yields CASSLRGGLTGELFF.

This rearrangement joins TRBV28 to TRBJ2-7; 11 nucleotides agree with TRBD2. V lost 6 bases, J lost 5 bases, and 24 bases stayed unmatched. The germline V gene encodes CDR1 MDHEN and CDR2 SYDVKM. This CDR3 spans 20 amino acids. This chain's CDR3 is CASSYPSRSTSGTRDNEQYF. CDR3 coding DNA: TGTGCCAGCAGCTACCCCTCCCGCTCGACTAGCGGGACAAGGGACAACGAGCAGTACTTC. The variable domain in full, completed from reference TRBV28 and TRBJ2-7, reads DVKVTQSSRYLVKRTGEKVFLECVQDMDHENMFWYRQDPGLGLRLIYFSYDVKMKEKGDIPEGYSVSREKKERFSLILESASTNQTSMYLCASSYPSRSTSGTRDNEQYFGPGTRLTVT.

This clonotype was observed at least ten times. This CDR3 reads CSVVAGELFF. The CDR3 DNA reads TGCAGCGTTGTTGCCGGGGAGCTGTTTTTT. V is TRBV29-1 and J is TRBJ2-2; D is unresolved. Germline V gene data show CDR1 as SQVTM and CDR2 as ANQGSEA. The CDR3 has 10 residues. Trimming took off 4 bases at V and 6 bases at J, with 3 bases between the two ends.

The chain is built from TRBV4-2 and TRBJ2-1; TRBD2 matches 11 bases. CDR3 length equals 16 residues. Germline V gives CDR1 LGHNA, CDR2 YNFKEQ. Trimming took 4 bases from V and 6 from J; bases not matched to a gene: 8. CDR3 sequence (DNA): TGTGCCAGCAGCCCGACTAGCGGGAACACGGCCAATGAGCAGTTCTTC. Its translation: CASSPTSGNTANEQFF.

There are many counts of this clonotype. The V call is TRBV29-1, the J call TRBJ2-7, with D maybe TRBD2 (5 bases). Per germline, CDR1 SQVTM and CDR2 ANQGSEA. The length of the CDR3 is 14 residues. The ends were cut back, 4 bases at V and 0 bases at J, with 13 bases in the middle. In DNA form, the CDR3 reads TGCAGCGTTGTCGGGGAACCTTTCTCCTACGAGCAGTACTTC. As protein: CSVVGEPFSYEQYF.

This clonotype was observed a handful of times. This sequence joins TRBV5-6 and TRBJ2-5; no clear D. Trimming took 0 bases from V and 4 from J, leaving 10 bases between them. CDR3 length: 14 residues. Germline CDR1 SGHDT, CDR2 YYEEEE. CDR3 bases: TGTGCCAGCAGCTTGGAGGCTACAGCAGAGACCCAGTACTTC. Protein product: CASSLEATAETQYF.

This clonotype was observed a few times. This chain joins TRBV9 and TRBJ2-3; 12 bases are a match to TRBD2. The CDR3 consists of 15 residues. V trimming: 7 bases; J trimming: 2 bases; junction bases outside the gene matches: 5. Germline V gives CDR1 SGDLS, CDR2 YYNGEE. The CDR3 nucleotides read TGTGCCAGCGGACTAGCGGGAAGTTTCACAGATACGCAGTATTTT. Protein: CASGLAGSFTDTQYF.

This chain's CDR3 is CASSLGGLVQETQYF. The CDR3, as DNA: TGTGCCAGCAGCTTAGGGGGACTGGTCCAAGAGACCCAGTACTTC. The chain uses TRBV11-2 and TRBJ2-5; D perhaps matches TRBD2 (6 bases). Germline V gives CDR1 SGHAT, CDR2 FQNNGV. V was shortened by 1 base and J by 1 base, with 10 bases between the two germline ends. The CDR3 runs 15 residues. Full variable domain (remainder filled in from reference TRBV11-2 and TRBJ2-5): EAGVAQSPRYKIIEKRQSVAFWCNPISGHATLYWYQQILGQGPKLLIQFQNNGVVDDSQLPKDRFSAERLKGVDSTLKIQPAKLEDSAVYLCASSLGGLVQETQYFGPGTRLLVL.

This clonotype was detected only a few times. J is TRBJ1-2 and V is TRBV6-2 or TRBV6-3, with 8 bases identical to TRBD1. In germline, CDR1 is MNHEY, CDR2 SVGEGT. The V segment lost 2 bases and the J segment 2 bases; nucleotides outside the gene matches: 4. The CDR3 totals 15 residues. DNA of the CDR3: TGTGCCAGCAGTTACCCAGGGGGCACCAACTATGGCTACACCTTC. The encoded protein is CASSYPGGTNYGYTF.

The rearrangement uses TRBV5-1 and TRBJ2-3; 9 bases are a match to TRBD1. Germline CDR1 reads SGHRS; CDR2 reads YFSETQ. The V gene end was trimmed by 4 bases and the J gene end by 6 bases; junction bases not matched to a gene: 9. This CDR3 contains 15 residues. In DNA, the CDR3 is TGCGCCAGCAGCGCCGCCGGGACAGGGAGGGATACGCAGTATTTT. This codes for CASSAAGTGRDTQYF. Supplemented by reference TRBV5-1 and TRBJ2-3, the full variable domain reads KAGVTQTPRYLIKTRGQQVTLSCSPISGHRSVSWYQQTPGQGLQFLFEYFSETQRNKGNFPGRFSGRQFSNSRSEMNVSTLELGDSALYLCASSAAGTGRDTQYFGPGTRLTVL.

The genes are TRBV2 and TRBJ1-4; D is possibly TRBD1 (5 bases). V gave up 6 bases and J gave up 12 bases, with 11 bases separating them. The length of the CDR3 is 11 residues. CDR1 SNHLY and CDR2 FYNNEI come from the germline V gene. In DNA form, the CDR3 reads TGTGCCAGCAGCCGGGACCTGGAACTGTTTTTT. This encodes CASSRDLELFF.

The rearrangement links TRBV3-1 to TRBJ2-5; D may correspond to TRBD1 or TRBD2 (6 bases each). In germline, CDR1 is LGHDT, CDR2 YNNKEL (reference sequence). There are 18 residues in the CDR3. V lost 4 bases and J lost 1, with 22 bases in between. CDR3 protein: CASSRTPISGQSQETQYF. The CDR3 bases are TGTGCCAGCAGCCGAACCCCGATTAGCGGACAGTCCCAAGAGACCCAGTACTTC.

This clonotype was seen a handful of times. J is TRBJ2-1 and V is TRBV2; 7 bases are shared with TRBD2. This CDR3 has 17 residues. V lost 4 bases, J lost 4 bases, and 13 bases stayed unmatched. Germline values: CDR1 SNHLY, CDR2 FYNNEI. The CDR3 coding sequence is TGTGCCAGCAGTGGAACATCCCAGCGGGGCCTATACAATGAGCAGTTCTTC. It is translated as CASSGTSQRGLYNEQFF.

The gene calls are TRBV7-7 and TRBJ2-5; no clear D gene. Germline CDR1 SSHAT, CDR2 FNYEAQ (reference sequence). The CDR3 extends over 18 amino acids. V gave up 5 bases and J gave up 2 bases, with 24 bases separating them. The CDR3, as DNA: TGTGCCAGCAGCCACAAGTTTCTCTCCCGCGACGGTCAAGAGACCCAGTACTTC. Its protein is CASSHKFLSRDGQETQYF.

This chain connects TRBV4-2 to TRBJ2-1; TRBD2 matches 8 bases. Germline-derived CDR1 and CDR2 are LGHNA and YNFKEQ. The CDR3 consists of 17 residues. J lost 7 bases, V lost 1 base, and 12 bases had no gene match. The CDR3 nucleotides read TGTGCCAGCAGCCAAGTGGACGGGAGGGCCTACGGAAATGAGCAGTTCTTC. It is translated as CASSQVDGRAYGNEQFF.

This clonotype was seen repeatedly, ten times or more. The gene calls are TRBV24-1 and TRBJ2-2; D is tentatively TRBD1 or TRBD2 (5 bases each). The CDR3 contains 15 residues. CDR1 is KGHDR and CDR2 is SFDVKD in the germline V gene. V lost 6 bases, J lost 0 bases, and 10 bases lay in between. The CDR3 nucleotides are TGTGCCACCAGTAGGGACGGTTCGAACACCGGGGAGCTGTTTTTT. It is translated as CATSRDGSNTGELFF.

This clonotype was detected many times. The chain has TRBV20-1 and TRBJ2-7; 7 bases match TRBD1. CDR1 is DFQATT, CDR2 SNEGSKA, per germline (reference sequence). There are 14 residues in the CDR3. V was clipped by 4 bases and J by 2 bases; unmatched bases: 8. The CDR3 here is CSANPPGQTYEQYF. The CDR3 nucleotides are TGCAGTGCTAACCCTCCGGGACAGACCTACGAGCAGTACTTC.

This clonotype was seen a single time. The rearrangement uses TRBV28 and TRBJ2-1; TRBD2 agrees at 13 bases. J gave up 9 bases and V 6 bases, and 8 bases lay outside the gene matches. The germline CDR1 and CDR2 sequences are MDHEN and SYDVKM. The CDR3 contains 15 residues. The CDR3 protein is CASRRTSGSGSEQFF. In DNA form, the CDR3 reads TGTGCCAGCAGACGGACTAGCGGGAGTGGTAGTGAGCAGTTCTTC.

The V and J genes are TRBV4-2 and TRBJ2-7; perhaps D is TRBD1 or TRBD2 (5 bases each). The germline gives CDR1 LGHNA, CDR2 YNFKEQ. The CDR3 has 16 amino acids. Trimming stripped 0 bases from V and 5 bases from J, with 17 bases between. The CDR3 DNA reads as TGTGCCAGCAGCCAAGAGTGGGGGTTGATCCGCGACGAGCAGTACTTC. This gives the protein CASSQEWGLIRDEQYF.